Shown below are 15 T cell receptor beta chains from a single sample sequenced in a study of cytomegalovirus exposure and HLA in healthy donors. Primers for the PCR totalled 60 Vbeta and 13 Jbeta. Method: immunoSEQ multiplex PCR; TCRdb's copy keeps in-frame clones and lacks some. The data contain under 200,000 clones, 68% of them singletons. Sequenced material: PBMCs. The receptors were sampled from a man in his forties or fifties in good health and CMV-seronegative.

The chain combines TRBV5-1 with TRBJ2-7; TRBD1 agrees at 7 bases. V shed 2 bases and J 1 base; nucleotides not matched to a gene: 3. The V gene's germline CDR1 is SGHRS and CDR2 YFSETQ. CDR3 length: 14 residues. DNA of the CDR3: TGCGCCAGCAGCTTCCGGGACAGATCCTACGAGCAGTACTTC. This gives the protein CASSFRDRSYEQYF.

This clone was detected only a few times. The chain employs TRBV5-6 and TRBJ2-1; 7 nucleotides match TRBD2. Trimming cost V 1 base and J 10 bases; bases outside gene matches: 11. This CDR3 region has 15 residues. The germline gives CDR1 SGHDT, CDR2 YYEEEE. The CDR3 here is CASSLSPGGSFEQFF. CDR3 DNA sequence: TGTGCCAGCAGCTTGTCCCCGGGGGGTTCCTTCGAGCAGTTCTTC. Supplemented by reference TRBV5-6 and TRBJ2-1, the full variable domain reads DAGVTQSPTHLIKTRGQQVTLRCSPKSGHDTVSWYQQALGQGPQFIFQYYEEEERQRGNFPDRFSGHQFPNYSSELNVNALLLGDSALYLCASSLSPGGSFEQFFGPGTRLTVL.

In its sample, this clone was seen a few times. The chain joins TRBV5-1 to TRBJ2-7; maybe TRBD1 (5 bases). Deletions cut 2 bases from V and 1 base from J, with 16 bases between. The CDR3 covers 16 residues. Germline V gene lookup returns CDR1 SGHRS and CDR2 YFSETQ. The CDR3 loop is CASSFYGQGGSYEQYF. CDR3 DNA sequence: TGCGCCAGCAGCTTTTACGGCCAGGGTGGTTCCTACGAGCAGTACTTC.

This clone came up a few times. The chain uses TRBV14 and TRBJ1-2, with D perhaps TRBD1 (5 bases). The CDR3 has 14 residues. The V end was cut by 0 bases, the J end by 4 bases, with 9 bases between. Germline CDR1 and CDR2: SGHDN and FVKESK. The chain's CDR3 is CASSQEWTSYGYTF. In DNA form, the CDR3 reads TGTGCCAGCAGCCAAGAGTGGACATCCTATGGCTACACCTTC.

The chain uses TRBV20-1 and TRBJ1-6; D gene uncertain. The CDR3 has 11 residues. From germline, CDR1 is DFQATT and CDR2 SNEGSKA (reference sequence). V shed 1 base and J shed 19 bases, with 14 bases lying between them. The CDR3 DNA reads TGCAGTGCTAGAGGGGCAGGCACCCCGCACTTT. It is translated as CSARGAGTPHF.

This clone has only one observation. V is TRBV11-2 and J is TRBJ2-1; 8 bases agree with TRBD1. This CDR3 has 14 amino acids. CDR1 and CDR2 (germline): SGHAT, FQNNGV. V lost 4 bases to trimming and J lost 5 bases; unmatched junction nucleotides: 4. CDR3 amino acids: CASSSDRVHNEQFF. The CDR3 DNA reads TGTGCCAGCAGCTCGGACAGGGTTCACAATGAGCAGTTCTTC.

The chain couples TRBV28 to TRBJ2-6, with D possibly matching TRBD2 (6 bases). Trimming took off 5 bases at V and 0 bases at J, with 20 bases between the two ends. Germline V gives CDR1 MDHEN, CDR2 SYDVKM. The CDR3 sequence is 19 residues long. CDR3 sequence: CASSPSGSPLYSGANVLTF. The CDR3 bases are TGTGCCAGCAGTCCATCCGGGAGCCCTCTATACTCTGGGGCCAACGTCCTGACTTTC.

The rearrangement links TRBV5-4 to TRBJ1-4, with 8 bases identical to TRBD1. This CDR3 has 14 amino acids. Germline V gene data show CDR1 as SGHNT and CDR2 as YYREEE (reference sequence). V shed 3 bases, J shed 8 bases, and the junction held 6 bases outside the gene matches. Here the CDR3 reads CASSSTGVGEKLFF. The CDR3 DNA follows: TGTGCCAGCAGCTCGACAGGGGTAGGGGAAAAACTGTTTTTT.

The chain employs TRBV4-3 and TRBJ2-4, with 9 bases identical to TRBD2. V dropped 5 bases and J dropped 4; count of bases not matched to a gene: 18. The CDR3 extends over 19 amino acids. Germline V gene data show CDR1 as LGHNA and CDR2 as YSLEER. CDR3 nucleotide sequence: TGCGCCAGCAGCTCACACGGCAGTAGCGGGGGATCTTTGAAAAACATTCAGTACTTC. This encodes CASSSHGSSGGSLKNIQYF.

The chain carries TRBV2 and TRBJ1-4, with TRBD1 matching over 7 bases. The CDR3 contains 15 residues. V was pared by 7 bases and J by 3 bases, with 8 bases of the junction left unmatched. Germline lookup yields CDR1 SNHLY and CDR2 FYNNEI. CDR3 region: CASKARGIPNEKLFF. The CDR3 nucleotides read TGTGCCAGCAAGGCCAGGGGGATACCTAATGAAAAACTGTTTTTT.

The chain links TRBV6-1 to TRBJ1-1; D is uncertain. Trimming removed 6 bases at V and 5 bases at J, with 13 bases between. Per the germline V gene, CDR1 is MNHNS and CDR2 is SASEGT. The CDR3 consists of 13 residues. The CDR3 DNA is TGTGCCAGCAGCCTGAATCCGGGTACTGAAGCTTTCTTT. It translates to CASSLNPGTEAFF.

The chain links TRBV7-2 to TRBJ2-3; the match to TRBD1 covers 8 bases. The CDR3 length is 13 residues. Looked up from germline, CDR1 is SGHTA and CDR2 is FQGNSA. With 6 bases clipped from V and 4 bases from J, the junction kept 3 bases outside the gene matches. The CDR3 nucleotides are TGTGCCAGCAGGGACAGGGTCTCAGATACGCAGTATTTT. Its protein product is CASRDRVSDTQYF.

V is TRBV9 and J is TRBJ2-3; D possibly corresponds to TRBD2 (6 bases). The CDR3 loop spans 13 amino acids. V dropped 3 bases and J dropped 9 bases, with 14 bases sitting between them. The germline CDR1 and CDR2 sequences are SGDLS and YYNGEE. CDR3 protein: CASSAPPEGTQYF. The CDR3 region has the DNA TGTGCCAGCAGCGCGCCTCCGGAGGGCACGCAGTATTTT.

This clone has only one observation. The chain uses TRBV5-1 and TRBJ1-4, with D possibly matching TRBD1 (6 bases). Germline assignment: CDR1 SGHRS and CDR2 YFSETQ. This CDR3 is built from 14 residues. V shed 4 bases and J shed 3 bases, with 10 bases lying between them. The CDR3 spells CASSLDSSNEKLFF. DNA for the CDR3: TGCGCCAGCAGCCTGGACAGTTCTAATGAAAAACTGTTTTTT.

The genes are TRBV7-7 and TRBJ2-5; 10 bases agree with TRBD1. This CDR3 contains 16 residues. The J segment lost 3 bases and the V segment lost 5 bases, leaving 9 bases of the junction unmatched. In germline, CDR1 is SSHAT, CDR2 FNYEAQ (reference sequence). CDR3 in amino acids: CASSQTGGAPEETQYF. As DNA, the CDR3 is TGTGCCAGCAGCCAGACAGGGGGCGCGCCGGAAGAGACCCAGTACTTC.